Included here is one T cell receptor (beta chain) sequence, with context. Its target is not known. This record comes from a study of cytomegalovirus exposure and HLA in healthy donors. 13 Jbeta primers and 60 Vbeta primers were used for the PCR. TCRdb's copy holds only in-frame clones and misses some; the assay was immunoSEQ multiplex PCR. The table lists around 150,000 clones, roughly four fifths of them singletons. Study-wide results and caveats: Three CMV-associated chains were confirmed in vitro to be specific for CMV antigens. A later analysis linked a missense DCLRE1C variant to TCR beta V- and J-gene trimming. Researchers counted around 160 TCR beta chains as cytomegalovirus-associated.

Between the trimmed V and J ends, which lost 5 bases and 7 bases, there was a span of 17 bases. The germline V gene has CDR1 MNHNY and CDR2 SVGAGI (reference sequence). The CDR3 is made up of 14 amino acids. This receptor was identified in a man aged 35-49 years in good health and CMV-seronegative. The genes are TRBV6-6 and TRBJ2-5, with a possible D match to TRBD1 (5 bases). Sequencing input: PBMCs. The DNA for the CDR3 is TGTGCCAGCAGTACCCTCCAGGGTCATGGGACCCAGTACTTC. Amino acids: CASSTLQGHGTQYF.